The next 16 T cell receptor beta chains were all read from a single sample in a study of molecular identifiers for immune sequencing clone quantification (dated 2018 in TCRdb). The protocol used for the library was PCR. The reads were generated on an Illumina HiSeq 4000. The public reads were quality trimmed at Q25 with fastp and then assembled into clones with MiXCR by TCRdb, keeping productive beta chains. Every CDR3 protein is listed once, alongside the most common genes and DNA of its rows. The sample table contains 600,000 to 650,000 distinct CDR3 sequences; only one count was recorded for 15% to 20% of them. Of the sample, roughly 0.83% is held by the ten largest clones. The sample taken for sequencing was naive CD8+ T cells from blood, with Jurkat cell RNA spiked in. The cell subset or site label corresponds to: FACS-sorted CD8+CD4-CCR7+CD45RA+ naive T cells. Source of these receptors: a human donor in good health. Some libraries in this study had Jurkat cell RNA spiked in.

This clonotype occurred a few times. This chain uses TRBV6-1 with TRBJ2-1; the D is unclear. V was shortened by 2 bases and J by 4 bases, with 12 bases between the two germline ends. The CDR3 is 15 residues long. The germline CDR1 and CDR2 sequences are MNHNS and SASEGT. CDR3 in DNA: TGTGCCAGCAGTGAATTCCGTTCCCCTTACAATGAGCAGTTCTTC. It specifies CASSEFRSPYNEQFF.

At least ten counts were recorded for this clonotype. This chain links TRBV20-1 with TRBJ2-5; D is perhaps TRBD1 (6 bases). The CDR3 has 13 amino acids. V lost 2 bases, J lost 3 bases, and 10 bases lay in between. Per the germline V gene, CDR1 is DFQATT and CDR2 is SNEGSKA (reference sequence). CDR3 loop: CSARSWTEETQYF. The CDR3 coding sequence is TGCAGTGCTAGATCCTGGACAGAAGAGACCCAGTACTTC.

This clonotype appeared many times. The V call is TRBV7-9, the J call TRBJ1-3; 7 bases are shared with TRBD1. Losses at the gene ends were 5 bases for V and 3 bases for J; bases not matched to a gene: 7. Germline V gene data show CDR1 as SEHNR and CDR2 as FQNEAQ (reference sequence). There are 15 residues in the CDR3. CDR3 in amino acids: CASSKTGDRGNTIYF. In nucleotides, the CDR3 is TGTGCCAGCAGCAAAACAGGGGATCGTGGAAACACCATATATTTT.

On this clonotype itself: The junction does not match germline at one end; this may be a read error. The genes are TRBV7-6 and TRBJ2-3; D not resolved. Germline V lookup: CDR1 SGHVS, CDR2 FNYEAQ. The CDR3 consists of 15 residues. In DNA form, the CDR3 reads TGTGCCGGCAGCTACTCGCCAGAAAGCACAGATACGCAGTATTTT. Protein: CAGSYSPESTDTQYF. Looking up the rest from reference TRBV7-6 and TRBJ2-3 gives the full variable domain: GAGVSQSPRYKVTKRGQDVALRCDPISGHVSLYWYRQALGQGPEFLTYFNYEAQQDKSGLPNDRFSAERPEGSISTLTIQRTEQRDSAMYRCAGSYSPESTDTQYFGPGTRLTVL.

The chain links TRBV30 to TRBJ2-7; D call uncertain. Germline V gene sequence: CDR1 GTSNPN, CDR2 SVGIG (reference sequence). The V end lost 1 base, the J end lost 3 bases, and 4 bases lay between the germline ends. The CDR3 spans 11 residues. Written as DNA, the CDR3 is TGTGCCTGGAGTGACTACTACGAGCAGTACTTC. Protein: CAWSDYYEQYF.

This clonotype was detected ten times or more. The chain recombines TRBV20-1 with TRBJ2-3; TRBD2 matches 8 bases. Germline values: CDR1 DFQATT, CDR2 SNEGSKA (reference sequence). V lost 1 base, J lost 0 bases, and 6 bases stayed unmatched. The CDR3 length is 16 residues. The CDR3 DNA sequence: TGCAGTGCTAGAGTAGTGTCTAGCGGGAGCACAGATACGCAGTATTTT. It codes for CSARVVSSGSTDTQYF.

This clonotype was counted only a few times. The chain recombines TRBV4-1 with TRBJ2-2; the D gene is possibly TRBD1 (5 bases). V was clipped by 4 bases and J by 0 bases, with 15 bases between them. Germline loops: CDR1 MGHRA, CDR2 YSYEKL. This CDR3 has 17 residues. The CDR3 loop reads CASSPTPAGTNTGELFF. The DNA for the CDR3 is TGCGCCAGCAGCCCAACACCGGCAGGGACGAACACCGGGGAGCTGTTTTTT.

This clonotype has a count of ten or more. The chain links TRBV6-5 to TRBJ2-3; no clear D gene. The CDR3 runs 13 residues. Germline V gene data show CDR1 as MNHEY and CDR2 as SVGAGI. Between the trimmed V and J ends, which lost 2 bases and 2 bases, there was a span of 5 bases. CDR3 sequence (DNA): TGTGCCAGCAGTTACGCCATCACAGATACGCAGTATTTT. It yields the protein CASSYAITDTQYF.

This clonotype was counted ten times or more. The V gene is TRBV9, the J gene TRBJ1-5; no reliable D call. Looked up from germline, CDR1 is SGDLS and CDR2 is YYNGEE. CDR3 length equals 15 residues. Trimming removed 4 bases at V and 3 bases at J, with 14 bases between. The CDR3 coding sequence is TGTGCCAGCAGCCCAGGTGGCCGGATCAATCAGCCCCAGCATTTT. Amino acids: CASSPGGRINQPQHF.

Ten or more counts support this clonotype. The chain recombines TRBV4-3 with TRBJ2-1; TRBD2 is a possible D gene (5 bases). The CDR3 length is 13 residues. Germline CDR1 LGHNA, CDR2 YSLEER. V shed 0 bases and J shed 8 bases, with 8 bases lying between them. CDR3 residues: CASSQDLAHEQFF. The CDR3 nucleotides are TGCGCCAGCAGCCAAGATCTAGCCCATGAGCAGTTCTTC.

This chain uses TRBV6-1 with TRBJ2-4; 10 bases line up with TRBD2. Looked up from germline, CDR1 is MNHNS and CDR2 is SASEGT. CDR3 size: 17 residues. Germline trimming cut 2 bases from V and 3 bases from J; bases unmatched to any gene: 7. Here the CDR3 reads CASSESSGGHFKNIQYF. The DNA of the CDR3 is TGTGCCAGCAGTGAATCTAGCGGGGGACATTTCAAAAACATTCAGTACTTC.

This clonotype came up many times. This chain links TRBV19 with TRBJ1-5; TRBD1 might be the D (5 bases). Trimming left V 3 bases short and J 5 bases short, with 11 bases between. Germline CDR1 reads LNHDA; CDR2 reads SQIVND (reference sequence). This CDR3 is 14 amino acids long. In DNA, the CDR3 is TGTGCCAGTAGTATCCAGGGAGGGGATCAGCCCCAGCATTTT. Residues: CASSIQGGDQPQHF.

This clonotype has at least ten counts. V gene TRBV24-1 combines with J gene TRBJ2-3; 7 bases fit TRBD1. There are 18 residues in the CDR3. The trim removed 4 bases at V and 0 bases at J, leaving 12 bases unmatched. The V gene's germline CDR1 is KGHDR and CDR2 SFDVKD. DNA for the CDR3: TGTGCCACCAGTGAGGTGACAGGGTTGCGGAAAAGCACAGATACGCAGTATTTT. Encoded protein: CATSEVTGLRKSTDTQYF.

Details on this clonotype: A read error is possible here, since a much larger clone lies one base away. No conserved phenylalanine or tryptophan is present at the end of the CDR3, so a read error is the likely explanation. The V and J genes are TRBV7-6 and TRBJ2-1; 9 positions agree with TRBD1. The CDR3 extends over 16 amino acids. V trimming: 1 base; J trimming: 7 bases; junction bases outside the gene matches: 8. CDR1 is SGHVS, CDR2 FNYEAQ, per germline. The CDR3 loop is CASSLVLDDRGNEQFL. CDR3 nucleotide sequence: TGTGCCAGCAGCTTAGTTCTGGACGACAGGGGGAATGAGCAGTTCCTC.

This clonotype has only a few counts. The chain combines TRBV7-3 with TRBJ2-1; D is ambiguous. The CDR3 is 14 residues long. Looked up from germline, CDR1 is SGHTA and CDR2 is FQGTGA. V was pared by 1 base and J by 4 bases, with 8 bases between. The CDR3 coding sequence is TGTGCCAGCAGCTTAAGGACCCGGTACAATGAGCAGTTCTTC. It translates to CASSLRTRYNEQFF.

This clonotype was seen many times. The chain recombines TRBV5-4 with TRBJ2-3; 11 nucleotides match TRBD1. Looked up from germline, CDR1 is SGHNT and CDR2 is YYREEE (reference sequence). This CDR3 region has 16 residues. Trimming took 3 bases from V and 1 from J; bases not matched to a gene: 4. The CDR3 region has the DNA TGTGCCAGCAGCTCAGCGGACAGGGGGCGCACAGATACGCAGTATTTT. This encodes CASSSADRGRTDTQYF.